Listed here is a single T cell receptor (beta chain). Antigen unknown. The entry originates in a study of shared clonotypes between healthy human individuals. The germline V gene has CDR1 SGHRS and CDR2 YFSETQ. Trimming left V 3 bases short and J 0 bases short, with 14 bases between. The CDR3 covers 16 residues. Study observations and caveats: Sampling used blood alone; tissue repertoires probably differ. On the whole, naive subsets had larger estimated richness than memory subsets had.

Replicate PCRs run on sorted subsets employed around 200 ng DNA, 30,000 to 35,000 T cell genomes. Here immunoSEQ multiplex PCR was the method, and the copy in TCRdb shows in-frame clones only, minus some. The sample lists nearly 1,000,000 clones; approximately 80% were seen once. The genes are TRBV5-1 and TRBJ2-3; D assignment may be TRBD1 or TRBD2 (5 bases each). This receptor was taken from a man aged 18 to 29 in good health. Sequenced material: memory CD4+ T cells sorted from blood. Subset meaning: CD45RA-negative fraction. CDR3 region: CASSSGATTSTDTQYF. DNA for the CDR3: TGCGCCAGCAGCTCCGGGGCGACAACTAGCACAGATACGCAGTATTTT.